The 17 T cell receptor beta chains given below trace back to one sample, sequenced in a study of T cells after yellow fever vaccination. MiXCR, applied by TCRdb to the 5' RACE reads, yields one record per CDR3 protein. The repertoire includes approximately 450,000 distinct CDR3 sequences, under 20% of them detected once, and over 15% sits in the top ten. This specimen consisted of PBMCs, obtained before the yellow fever booster vaccination. The receptor set was obtained from a man between 18 and 29 years old who received the YFV17D yellow fever vaccine.

The table lists this clonotype with many counts. The chain joins TRBV12-3 or TRBV12-4 to TRBJ1-2; tentative D call: TRBD1 (5 bases). V was cut by 8 bases and J by 7 bases, with 17 bases left in between. The CDR3 has 13 residues. Here the CDR3 DNA reads TGTGCCAGCTGGCTCCGGGCCGGGGGTGGCTACACCTTC. Its translation: CASWLRAGGGYTF.

This clonotype was counted between two and nine times. J is TRBJ1-4 and V is TRBV6-5; D possibly corresponds to TRBD1 (5 bases). Germline V gene lookup returns CDR1 MNHEY and CDR2 SVGAGI. This CDR3 comprises 14 residues. Deletions cut 6 bases from V and 5 bases from J, with 13 bases between. This CDR3 reads CASRPGTDNEKLFF. In DNA form, the CDR3 reads TGTGCCAGCAGACCTGGGACGGACAATGAAAAACTGTTTTTT.

The chain combines TRBV24-1 with TRBJ1-2; D possibly corresponds to TRBD1 (6 bases). The CDR3 spans 13 residues. Trimming left V 5 bases short and J 9 bases short, with 15 bases between. Germline loops: CDR1 KGHDR, CDR2 SFDVKD. For the CDR3, the DNA is TGTGCCACCAGTGGTCTCCAGGGGCAGAGCTACACCTTC. Amino acid sequence: CATSGLQGQSYTF.

This clonotype was detected ten times or more. The CDR3 DNA is TGTGCCAGCAGCTTAGGGGCAGGCGGCTACGAGCAGTACGTC. Translation gives CASSLGAGGYEQYV. The rearrangement links TRBV7-9 to TRBJ2-7, with no clear D. The V gene lost 1 base and the J gene lost 3 bases, with 10 bases spanning the gap. Looked up from germline, CDR1 is SEHNR and CDR2 is FQNEAQ (reference sequence). The CDR3 runs to 14 residues.

This clonotype came up a few times. This sequence joins TRBV11-2 and TRBJ2-7; D not certain. The germline V and J ends were trimmed by 5 bases and 2 bases, with 16 bases remaining between them. The CDR3 loop spans 15 amino acids. CDR1 and CDR2 (germline): SGHAT, FQNNGV. The CDR3 loop is CASSPRRNTAYEQYF. The CDR3 DNA reads TGTGCCAGCAGCCCTCGTAGGAACACGGCCTACGAGCAGTACTTC.

This chain uses TRBV7-2 with TRBJ1-2; 7 bases align to TRBD1. Looked up from germline, CDR1 is SGHTA and CDR2 is FQGNSA. The CDR3 is 14 amino acids. V was pared by 3 bases and J by 1 base, with 2 bases of the junction left unmatched. This CDR3 is CASSLTGFNYGYTF. The DNA for the CDR3 is TGTGCCAGCAGCTTGACAGGGTTTAACTATGGCTACACCTTC.

This clonotype was seen many times. The chain uses TRBV20-1 and TRBJ1-2; D remains unclear. The CDR3 is 11 residues long. CDR1 and CDR2 from the germline V gene are DFQATT and SNEGSKA (reference sequence). Between the trimmed V and J ends, which lost 4 bases and 4 bases, there was a span of 7 bases. The CDR3 reads CSAKDAYGYTF. CDR3 DNA sequence: TGCAGTGCTAAGGACGCCTATGGCTACACCTTC.

This clonotype was observed at least ten times. V usage is TRBV4-3 and J usage is TRBJ2-1; the match to TRBD2 covers 12 bases. V shed 2 bases and J 2 bases; nucleotides not matched to a gene: 7. The CDR3 extends over 18 amino acids. Germline loops: CDR1 LGHNA, CDR2 YSLEER. The CDR3 spells CASSQQLAGGDAYNEQFF. The CDR3, as DNA: TGCGCCAGCAGCCAACAACTAGCGGGGGGCGACGCCTACAATGAGCAGTTCTTC.

V and J are TRBV12-3 or TRBV12-4 and TRBJ2-3, with D possibly TRBD1 on 7 matching bases. The CDR3 spans 15 residues. V shed 6 bases and J shed 5 bases, with 18 bases lying between them. CDR3 sequence: CASRAAAGGGDTQYF. As DNA, the CDR3 is TGTGCCAGCAGGGCCGCGGCAGGGGGAGGAGATACGCAGTATTTT.

This clonotype was seen only a few times. V usage is TRBV20-1 and J usage is TRBJ1-1; 7 bases map to TRBD1. Trimming removed 3 bases from V and 7 bases from J; junction bases left unmatched: 17. There are 16 residues in the CDR3. CDR1 is DFQATT and CDR2 is SNEGSKA in the germline V gene (reference sequence). The CDR3, as DNA: TGCAGTGCTAGTAACCCGTGGTCCAGGGGGGAAGGTGAAGCTTTCTTT. Amino acid sequence: CSASNPWSRGEGEAFF.

This chain uses TRBV6-6 with TRBJ2-5; tentatively, D is TRBD1 or TRBD2 (5 bases each). The V end lost 6 bases, the J end lost 3 bases, and 8 bases lay between the germline ends. Germline CDR1 MNHNY, CDR2 SVGAGI (reference sequence). CDR3 length: 12 amino acids. In DNA form, the CDR3 reads TGTGCCAGCAGGGGGACGGAAGAGACCCAGTACTTC. It specifies CASRGTEETQYF.

The chain links TRBV6-5 to TRBJ2-2; possibly TRBD1 for D (6 bases). V lost 6 bases and J lost 7, with 18 bases in between. The germline gives CDR1 MNHEY, CDR2 SVGAGI. The CDR3 is made up of 15 amino acids. The CDR3 protein is CASSRMDSRGGELFF. The DNA of the CDR3 is TGTGCCAGCAGCCGGATGGACAGTCGGGGCGGGGAGCTGTTTTTT.

V is TRBV2 and J is TRBJ2-1; D may correspond to TRBD1 or TRBD2 (5 bases each). This CDR3 contains 11 residues. The V end was cut by 4 bases, the J end by 16 bases, with 14 bases between. The germline CDR1 and CDR2 sequences are SNHLY and FYNNEI. The CDR3 DNA reads TGTGCCAGCAGTGGGGGCTGGGGGTCCTTCTTC. Translating it yields CASSGGWGSFF.

The chain is built from TRBV5-1 and TRBJ2-5; 15 nucleotides match TRBD2. From germline, CDR1 is SGHRS and CDR2 YFSETQ. The V segment lost 4 bases and the J segment 6 bases; nucleotides outside the gene matches: 10. The CDR3 is made up of 17 amino acids. The CDR3 bases are TGCGCCAGCAGCCACCTCCCCGGGACTAGCGGGGGGAAGACCCAGTACTTC. This encodes CASSHLPGTSGGKTQYF. Full variable domain (outside the CDR3, taken from reference TRBV5-1 and TRBJ2-5): KAGVTQTPRYLIKTRGQQVTLSCSPISGHRSVSWYQQTPGQGLQFLFEYFSETQRNKGNFPGRFSGRQFSNSRSEMNVSTLELGDSALYLCASSHLPGTSGGKTQYFGPGTRLLVL.

J is TRBJ1-1 and V is TRBV20-1; 11 bases match TRBD1. Unmatched junction bases numbered 7, after V lost 3 bases and J lost 1 base. The CDR3 sequence is 16 residues long. Germline V CDR1 and CDR2: DFQATT, SNEGSKA (reference sequence). The chain's CDR3 is CSARGTGGTTNTEAFF. The CDR3 DNA sequence: TGCAGTGCTAGGGGGACAGGGGGTACCACGAACACTGAAGCTTTCTTT.

This clonotype was recorded a few times. The chain links TRBV15 to TRBJ2-7; D not certain. This CDR3 spans 12 amino acids. Germline assignment: CDR1 LNHNV and CDR2 YYDKDF (reference sequence). V was trimmed by 1 base and J by 2 bases, leaving 3 bases between them. Written as DNA, the CDR3 is TGTGCCACCAGCAGAGGGGCCTACGAGCAGTACTTC. Amino acids: CATSRGAYEQYF.

There are a few counts of this clonotype. This chain joins TRBV5-1 and TRBJ1-5; D remains ambiguous. CDR3 length: 13 amino acids. CDR1 and CDR2 (germline): SGHRS, YFSETQ. The V end lost 0 bases, the J end lost 5 bases, and 6 bases lay between the germline ends. The CDR3 DNA sequence: TGCGCCAGCAGCTTGGATGGCTATCAGCCCCAGCATTTT. This sequence encodes CASSLDGYQPQHF.